Following are 23 T cell receptor beta chains from one sample sequenced in a study of monozygotic twins with inflammatory bowel disease. TCRdb reworked the 5' RACE reads into one entry per CDR3 protein, no DNA. The sample totals about 380,000 distinct CDR3 sequences. Sequenced material: blood. The receptors were gathered from a human donor with ulcerative colitis or Crohn's disease, or a healthy co-twin of an affected twin (not recorded which).

The chain uses TRBV4-3 and TRBJ1-2. The CDR3 spans 15 residues. Germline values: CDR1 LGHNA, CDR2 YSLEER. The CDR3 reads CASSQDADVGYGYTF.

The V and J genes are TRBV20-1 and TRBJ2-7; TCRdb's D call, TRBD2, is unchecked because there is no DNA. The CDR3 runs to 13 residues. Germline CDR1 DFQATT, CDR2 SNEGSKA (reference sequence). CDR3 loop: CSAREAGGYEQYF.

The gene calls are TRBV9 and TRBJ2-2; TCRdb proposes TRBD2, but this gene call is untestable without DNA. The CDR3 runs 17 residues. Germline CDR1 is SGDLS and CDR2 is YYNGEE. The CDR3 here is CASSVGPQGRNTGELFF.

The chain uses TRBV9 and TRBJ2-1; TCRdb's assignment of TRBD2 cannot be checked, as there is no DNA. The CDR3 extends over 17 amino acids. Germline CDR1 SGDLS, CDR2 YYNGEE. The CDR3 spells CASSVEGWRVGGNEQFF.

The CDR3 is CASSDGTGVNEQFF. The rearrangement links TRBV27 to TRBJ2-1; TCRdb outputs TRBD1, but without DNA this stays unchecked. This CDR3 region has 14 residues. Germline V lookup: CDR1 MNHEY, CDR2 SMNVEV (reference sequence).

This chain links TRBV7-2 with TRBJ1-1; TCRdb's D gene call, TRBD1, goes unchecked for lack of DNA. This CDR3 has 14 amino acids. Germline lookup yields CDR1 SGHTA and CDR2 FQGNSA. CDR3 sequence reads: CASSPLGGGTEAFF.

The rearrangement links TRBV5-6 to TRBJ2-5; TCRdb's D gene call, TRBD1, goes unchecked for lack of DNA. The CDR3 loop spans 15 amino acids. Germline-derived CDR1 and CDR2 are SGHDT and YYEEEE. The CDR3 region is CASSWGQVRQETQYF.

This chain joins TRBV11-2 and TRBJ2-2; TCRdb names TRBD2, which stays unverified in the absence of DNA. The CDR3 is made up of 15 amino acids. Germline CDR1 and CDR2: SGHAT and FQNNGV. CDR3 in amino acids: CASSLNSGWSGELFF. Full variable domain (missing parts from reference TRBV11-2 and TRBJ2-2): EAGVAQSPRYKIIEKRQSVAFWCNPISGHATLYWYQQILGQGPKLLIQFQNNGVVDDSQLPKDRFSAERLKGVDSTLKIQPAKLEDSAVYLCASSLNSGWSGELFFGEGSRLTVL.

CDR3 sequence: CASSLAFGSTDTQYF. The chain is built from TRBV5-1 and TRBJ2-3. The CDR3 loop spans 15 amino acids. In germline, CDR1 is SGHRS, CDR2 YFSETQ.

V and J are TRBV20-1 and TRBJ1-1; lacking DNA, the TRBD1 call made by TCRdb goes unchecked. Germline V gives CDR1 DFQATT, CDR2 SNEGSKA (reference sequence). The CDR3 is made up of 12 amino acids. The chain's CDR3 is CSAEDRVPGAFF.

The chain uses TRBV7-6 and TRBJ2-1. Per the germline V gene, CDR1 is SGHVS and CDR2 is FNYEAQ. This CDR3 has 15 amino acids. The CDR3 spells CASSLAGGFYNEQFF.

V usage is TRBV2 and J usage is TRBJ2-7. The CDR3 runs 13 residues. Germline V CDR1 and CDR2: SNHLY, FYNNEI. This CDR3 is CASIGLRSYEQYF. Combining the CDR3 with reference TRBV2 and TRBJ2-7 gives the whole variable domain EPEVTQTPSHQVTQMGQEVILRCVPISNHLYFYWYRQILGQKVEFLVSFYNNEISEKSEIFDDQFSVERPDGSNFTLKIRSTKLEDSAMYFCASIGLRSYEQYFGPGTRLTVT.

The chain couples TRBV7-2 to TRBJ1-1. This CDR3 is 12 amino acids long. CDR1 and CDR2 (germline): SGHTA, FQGNSA. The CDR3 here is CASSPRTGEAFF.

V usage is TRBV29-1 and J usage is TRBJ2-3; the TRBD2 assignment by TCRdb is unverifiable without DNA. Germline V gene sequence: CDR1 SQVTM, CDR2 ANQGSEA. This CDR3 comprises 14 residues. The CDR3 sequence: CSVWSGVGTDTQYF.

The chain couples TRBV4-2 to TRBJ2-6; TCRdb names TRBD1, which stays unverified in the absence of DNA. Germline loops: CDR1 LGHNA, CDR2 YNFKEQ. This CDR3 contains 20 residues. The CDR3: CASSQHPTTGGFSGANVLTF.

The chain has TRBV6-1 and TRBJ1-6. Looked up from germline, CDR1 is MNHNS and CDR2 is SASEGT. The length of the CDR3 is 14 residues. CDR3 amino acids: CASSLVSYNSPLHF.

CDR3 loop: CASSLRGGQVNQPQHF. V usage is TRBV12-3 or TRBV12-4 and J usage is TRBJ1-5. The CDR3 sequence is 16 residues long.

The rearrangement links TRBV4-3 to TRBJ2-7; TCRdb names TRBD1, which stays unverified in the absence of DNA. CDR3 size: 15 residues. Per the germline V gene, CDR1 is LGHNA and CDR2 is YSLEER. This chain's CDR3 is CASSQGVRASYEQYF.

The chain combines TRBV23-1 with TRBJ2-1; TCRdb indicates TRBD1, and absent DNA this call remains unverified. TRBV23-1 is sorted into the ORF group, with uncertain function. The CDR3 loop spans 14 amino acids. CDR3: CASSRSGGHNEQFF.

The genes are TRBV5-1 and TRBJ2-1; the TCRdb D gene call, TRBD1, has no DNA to confirm it. The CDR3 is 13 residues long. In germline, CDR1 is SGHRS, CDR2 YFSETQ. The CDR3 protein is CASSPGQGHEQFF.

The chain couples TRBV20-1 to TRBJ2-7; TCRdb's assignment of TRBD1 cannot be checked, as there is no DNA. The CDR3 loop spans 13 amino acids. Germline V gives CDR1 DFQATT, CDR2 SNEGSKA (reference sequence). The CDR3 is CSATQGRSYEQYF.

The chain links TRBV5-1 to TRBJ2-1; TCRdb designates TRBD2, a call that cannot be tested without DNA. The CDR3 totals 15 residues. The V gene's germline CDR1 is SGHRS and CDR2 YFSETQ. The CDR3 loop is CASRYAGGEGNEQFF.

The chain uses TRBV4-1 and TRBJ1-5. CDR3 length: 15 residues. CDR1 and CDR2 from the germline V gene are MGHRA and YSYEKL. The CDR3 region is CASSQDGWGDQPQHF.